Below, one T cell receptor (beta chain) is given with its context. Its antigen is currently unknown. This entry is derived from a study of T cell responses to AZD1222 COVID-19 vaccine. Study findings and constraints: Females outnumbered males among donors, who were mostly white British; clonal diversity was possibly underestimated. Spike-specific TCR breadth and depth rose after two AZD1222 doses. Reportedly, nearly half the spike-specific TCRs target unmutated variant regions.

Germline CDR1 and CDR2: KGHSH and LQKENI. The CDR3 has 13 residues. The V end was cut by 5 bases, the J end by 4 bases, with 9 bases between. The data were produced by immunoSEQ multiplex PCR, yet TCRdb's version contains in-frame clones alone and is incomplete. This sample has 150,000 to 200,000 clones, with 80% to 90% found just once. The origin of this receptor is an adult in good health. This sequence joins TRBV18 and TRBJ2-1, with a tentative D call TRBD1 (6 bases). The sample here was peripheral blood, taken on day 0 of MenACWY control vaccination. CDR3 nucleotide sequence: TGTGCCAGCTCAATTACAGGGTACAATGAGCAGTTCTTC. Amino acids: CASSITGYNEQFF.